One and the same sample provided the 2 T cell receptor beta chains below, sequenced in a study of blood T cell repertoires in COVID-19. Profiled with immunoSEQ multiplex PCR; TCRdb holds only in-frame clones, not every one. Counted here are 200,000 to 250,000 clones, 84% occurring once; the ten biggest clones make up 1.8%. The sample consisted of PBMCs or T cells enriched from blood (not recorded which). All receptors come from a man aged 55 to 69 who had recovered from COVID-19.

The rearrangement joins TRBV4-3 to TRBJ1-6; D unresolved. V dropped 0 bases and J dropped 0 bases, with 12 bases sitting between them. This CDR3 has 18 amino acids. Germline values: CDR1 LGHNA, CDR2 YSLEER. The CDR3 region is CASSQDLTYSSYNSPLHF. The DNA of the CDR3 is TGCGCCAGCAGCCAAGATCTGACGTACAGCTCCTATAATTCACCCCTCCACTTT.

This rearrangement joins TRBV7-9 to TRBJ2-3; D perhaps matches TRBD2 (6 bases). The V end was cut by 8 bases, the J end by 1 base, with 13 bases between. The CDR3 is 14 amino acids. Germline-derived CDR1 and CDR2 are SEHNR and FQNEAQ (reference sequence). Written as DNA, the CDR3 is TGTGCCAGCCGCGGGGTGCGAGGCACAGATACGCAGTATTTT. It is translated as CASRGVRGTDTQYF.